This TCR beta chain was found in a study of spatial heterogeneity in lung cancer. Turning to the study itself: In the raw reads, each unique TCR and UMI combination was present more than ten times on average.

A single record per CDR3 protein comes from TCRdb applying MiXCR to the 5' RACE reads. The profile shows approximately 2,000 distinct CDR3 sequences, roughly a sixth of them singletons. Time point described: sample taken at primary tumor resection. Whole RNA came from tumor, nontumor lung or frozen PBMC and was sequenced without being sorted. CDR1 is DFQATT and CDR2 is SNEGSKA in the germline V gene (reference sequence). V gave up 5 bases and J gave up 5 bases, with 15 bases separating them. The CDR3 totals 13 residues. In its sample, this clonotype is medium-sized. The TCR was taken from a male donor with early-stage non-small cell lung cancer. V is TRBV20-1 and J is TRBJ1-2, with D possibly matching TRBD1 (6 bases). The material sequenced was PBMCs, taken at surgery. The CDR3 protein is CSAPRGARYGYTF. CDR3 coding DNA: TGCAGTGCTCCCCGGGGGGCTAGGTATGGCTACACCTTC.